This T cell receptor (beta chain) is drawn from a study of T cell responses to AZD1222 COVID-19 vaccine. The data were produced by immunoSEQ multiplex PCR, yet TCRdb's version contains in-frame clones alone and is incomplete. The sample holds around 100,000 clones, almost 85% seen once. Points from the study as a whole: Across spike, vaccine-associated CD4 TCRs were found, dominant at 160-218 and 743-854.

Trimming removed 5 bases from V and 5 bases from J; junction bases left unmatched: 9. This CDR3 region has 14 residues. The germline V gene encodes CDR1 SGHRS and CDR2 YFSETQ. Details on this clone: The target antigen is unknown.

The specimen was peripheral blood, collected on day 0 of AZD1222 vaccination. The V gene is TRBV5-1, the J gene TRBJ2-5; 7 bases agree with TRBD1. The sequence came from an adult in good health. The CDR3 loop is CASRAGTVRETQYF. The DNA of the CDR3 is TGCGCCAGCAGAGCCGGGACAGTTCGGGAGACCCAGTACTTC. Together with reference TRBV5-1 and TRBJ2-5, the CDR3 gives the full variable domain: KAGVTQTPRYLIKTRGQQVTLSCSPISGHRSVSWYQQTPGQGLQFLFEYFSETQRNKGNFPGRFSGRQFSNSRSEMNVSTLELGDSALYLCASRAGTVRETQYFGPGTRLLVL.